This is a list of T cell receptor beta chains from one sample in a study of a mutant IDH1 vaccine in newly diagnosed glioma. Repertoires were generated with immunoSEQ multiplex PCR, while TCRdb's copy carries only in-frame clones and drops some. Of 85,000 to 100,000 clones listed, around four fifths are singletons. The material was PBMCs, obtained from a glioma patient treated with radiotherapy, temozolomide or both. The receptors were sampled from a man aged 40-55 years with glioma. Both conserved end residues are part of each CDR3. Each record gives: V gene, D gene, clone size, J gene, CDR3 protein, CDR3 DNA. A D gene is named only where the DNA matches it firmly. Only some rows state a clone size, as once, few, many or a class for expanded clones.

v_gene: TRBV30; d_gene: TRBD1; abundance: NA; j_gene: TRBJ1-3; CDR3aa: CAWRLGQAGNTIYF; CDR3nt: TGTGCCTGGAGACTGGGACAGGCTGGAAACACCATATATTTT
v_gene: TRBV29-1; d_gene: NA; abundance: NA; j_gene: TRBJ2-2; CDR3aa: CSVPGHIAGELFF; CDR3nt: TGCAGCGTTCCGGGACACATAGCCGGGGAGCTGTTTTTT
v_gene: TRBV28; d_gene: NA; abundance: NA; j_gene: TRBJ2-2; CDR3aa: CASSSQRTILIAGELFF; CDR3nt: TGTGCCAGCAGTTCGCAAAGGACTATCTTGATAGCCGGGGAGCTGTTTTTT
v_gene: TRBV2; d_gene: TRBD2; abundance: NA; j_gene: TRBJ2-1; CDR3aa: CASDSGTRGNEQFF; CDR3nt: TGTGCCAGTGACTCCGGGACTAGGGGGAATGAGCAGTTCTTC
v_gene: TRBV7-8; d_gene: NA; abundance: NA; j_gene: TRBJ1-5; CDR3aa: CASSRWTNQPQHF; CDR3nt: TGTGCCAGCAGCCGCTGGACCAATCAGCCCCAGCATTTT
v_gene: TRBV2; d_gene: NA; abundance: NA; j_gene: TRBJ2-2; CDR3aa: CASTAFESGELFF; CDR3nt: TGTGCCAGCACCGCATTTGAGTCCGGGGAGCTGTTTTTT
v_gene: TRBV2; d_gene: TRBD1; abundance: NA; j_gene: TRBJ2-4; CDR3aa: CASTRDRGWGAKNIQYF; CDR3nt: TGTGCCAGCACCCGGGACAGGGGATGGGGAGCCAAAAACATTCAGTACTTC
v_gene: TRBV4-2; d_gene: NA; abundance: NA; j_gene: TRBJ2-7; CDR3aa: CASSQEGRGPGEQYF; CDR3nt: TGTGCCAGCAGCCAAGAGGGCAGGGGTCCTGGCGAGCAGTACTTC
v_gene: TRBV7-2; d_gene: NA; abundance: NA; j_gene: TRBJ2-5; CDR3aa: CASSLYGMEETQYF; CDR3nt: TGTGCCAGCAGCTTATACGGGATGGAAGAGACCCAGTACTTC
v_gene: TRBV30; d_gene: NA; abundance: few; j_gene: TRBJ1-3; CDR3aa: CAWSVRPGGNTIYF; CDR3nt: TGTGCCTGGAGTGTACGCCCTGGAGGAAACACCATATATTTT
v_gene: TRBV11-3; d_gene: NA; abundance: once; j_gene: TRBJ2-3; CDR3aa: CASSLEAARGPTDTQYF; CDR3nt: TGTGCCAGCAGCTTAGAGGCGGCGCGGGGGCCCACAGATACGCAGTATTTT
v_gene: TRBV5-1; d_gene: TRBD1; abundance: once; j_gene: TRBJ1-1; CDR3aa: CASSLGPGQGASVGKNTEAFF; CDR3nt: TGCGCCAGCAGCTTGGGTCCGGGACAGGGGGCGAGTGTAGGGAAAAACACTGAAGCTTTCTTT
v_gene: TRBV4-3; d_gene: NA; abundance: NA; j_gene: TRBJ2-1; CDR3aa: CASSPLYTGFSGSSYNEQFF; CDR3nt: TGCGCCAGCAGCCCGCTATATACGGGCTTCTCGGGCAGCTCCTACAATGAGCAGTTCTTC
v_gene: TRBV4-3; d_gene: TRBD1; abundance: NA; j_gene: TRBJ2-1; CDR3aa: CASSKADRSSYNEQFF; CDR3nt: TGCGCCAGCAGCAAAGCGGACAGGAGCTCCTACAATGAGCAGTTCTTC
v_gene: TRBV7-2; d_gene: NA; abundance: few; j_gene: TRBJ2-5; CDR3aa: CASTTDPETQYF; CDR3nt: TGTGCCAGCACTACCGACCCAGAGACCCAGTACTTC
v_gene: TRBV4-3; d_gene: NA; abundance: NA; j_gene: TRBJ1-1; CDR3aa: CASSQDTSRRTTEAFF; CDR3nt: TGCGCCAGCAGCCAAGATACTTCGAGGAGGACCACTGAAGCTTTCTTT
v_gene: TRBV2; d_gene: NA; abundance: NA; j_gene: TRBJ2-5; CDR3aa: CASSSQGFQETQYF; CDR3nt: TGTGCCAGCAGTAGCCAGGGATTCCAAGAGACCCAGTACTTC
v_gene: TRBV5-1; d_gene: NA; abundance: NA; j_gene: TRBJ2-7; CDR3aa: CASSLSGNEQYF; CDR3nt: TGCGCCAGCAGCTTGTCAGGGAACGAGCAGTACTTC
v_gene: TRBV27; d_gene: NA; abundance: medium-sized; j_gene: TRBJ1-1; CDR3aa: CASSLSGSLGFPAFF; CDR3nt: TGTGCCAGCAGTTTATCGGGATCTCTCGGATTCCCAGCTTTCTTT
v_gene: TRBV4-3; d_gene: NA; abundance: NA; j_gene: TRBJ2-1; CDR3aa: CASSQDPRAGANEQFF; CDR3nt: TGCGCCAGCAGCCAAGATCCCAGGGCAGGGGCGAATGAGCAGTTCTTC
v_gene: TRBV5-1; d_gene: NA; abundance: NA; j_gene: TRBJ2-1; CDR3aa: CASSSGPVYNEQFF; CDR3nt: TGCGCCAGCAGCTCCGGGCCCGTCTACAATGAGCAGTTCTTC
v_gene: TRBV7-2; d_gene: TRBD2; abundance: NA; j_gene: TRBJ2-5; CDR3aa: CASSFSGGGETQYF; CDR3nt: TGTGCCAGCAGCTTTAGCGGGGGCGGAGAGACCCAGTACTTC
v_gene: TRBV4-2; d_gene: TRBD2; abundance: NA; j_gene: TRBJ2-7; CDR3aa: CASSPGLAGGPTYEQYF; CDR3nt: TGTGCCAGCAGCCCCGGACTAGCGGGAGGGCCTACCTACGAGCAGTACTTC
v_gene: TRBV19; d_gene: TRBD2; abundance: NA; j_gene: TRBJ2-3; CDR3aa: CASSISGATDTQYF; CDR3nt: TGTGCCAGTAGTATTAGCGGGGCCACAGATACGCAGTATTTT
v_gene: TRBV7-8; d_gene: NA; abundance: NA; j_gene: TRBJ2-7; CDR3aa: CASSPWSLSYEQYF; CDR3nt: TGTGCCAGCAGCCCCTGGAGCCTCTCCTACGAGCAGTACTTC
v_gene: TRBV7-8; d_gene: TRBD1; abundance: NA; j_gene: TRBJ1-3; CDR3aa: CASSFETGLGNTIYF; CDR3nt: TGTGCCAGCAGCTTCGAGACAGGGCTTGGAAACACCATATATTTT
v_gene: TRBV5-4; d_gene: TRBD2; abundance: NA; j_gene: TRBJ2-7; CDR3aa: CASSPGLAGAYEQYF; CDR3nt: TGTGCCAGCAGCCCGGGACTAGCGGGAGCCTACGAGCAGTACTTC
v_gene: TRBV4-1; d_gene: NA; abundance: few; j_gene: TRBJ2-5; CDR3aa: CASSQDIGKETQYF; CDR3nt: TGCGCCAGCAGCCAAGATATCGGTAAAGAGACCCAGTACTTC
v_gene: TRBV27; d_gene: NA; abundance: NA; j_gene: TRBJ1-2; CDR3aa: CASSLVGTYGYTF; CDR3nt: TGTGCCAGCAGTTTAGTAGGGACCTATGGCTACACCTTC
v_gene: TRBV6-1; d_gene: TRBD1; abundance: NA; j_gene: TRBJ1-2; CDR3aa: CASSGRTGAPSYGYTF; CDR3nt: TGTGCCAGCAGTGGACGGACAGGAGCCCCTAGCTATGGCTACACCTTC
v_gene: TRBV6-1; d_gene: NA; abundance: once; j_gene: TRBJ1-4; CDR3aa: CASSAFGRLTNEKLFF; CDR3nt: TGTGCCAGCAGTGCCTTCGGACGGCTAACTAATGAAAAACTGTTTTTT
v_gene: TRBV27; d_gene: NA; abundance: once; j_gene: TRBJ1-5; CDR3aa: CASSLGGYSNQPQHF; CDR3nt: TGTGCCAGCAGTTTAGGGGGTTATAGCAATCAGCCCCAGCATTTT
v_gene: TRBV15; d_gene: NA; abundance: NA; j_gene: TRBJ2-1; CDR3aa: CATSRDTGPTGQFF; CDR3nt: TGTGCCACCAGCAGAGACACCGGGCCCACTGGGCAGTTCTTC
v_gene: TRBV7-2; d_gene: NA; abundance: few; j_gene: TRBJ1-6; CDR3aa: CASSLGAQAGSNSPLHF; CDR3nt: TGTGCCAGCAGCTTAGGCGCGCAGGCCGGTAGTAATTCACCCCTCCACTTT
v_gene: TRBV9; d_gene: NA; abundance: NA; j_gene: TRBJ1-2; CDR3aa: CASSVTLRTDLSF; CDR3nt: TGTGCCAGCAGCGTAACCCTCAGGACCGATCTCTCCTTC
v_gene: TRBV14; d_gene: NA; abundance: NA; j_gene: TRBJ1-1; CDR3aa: CASSQSGTEAFF; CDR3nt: TGTGCCAGCAGCCAATCGGGGACTGAAGCTTTCTTT
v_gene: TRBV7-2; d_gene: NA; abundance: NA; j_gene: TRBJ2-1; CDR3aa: CASRGHEVSFF; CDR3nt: TGTGCCAGCAGGGGACATGAGGTGTCGTTCTTC
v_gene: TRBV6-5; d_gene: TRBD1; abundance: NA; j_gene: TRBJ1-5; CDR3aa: CASREGATSNQPQHF; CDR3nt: TGTGCCAGCAGAGAGGGGGCAACGAGCAATCAGCCCCAGCATTTT
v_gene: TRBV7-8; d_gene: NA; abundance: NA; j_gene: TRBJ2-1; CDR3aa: CASSLEHSSNEQFF; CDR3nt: TGTGCCAGCAGCTTAGAGCACTCCTCCAATGAGCAGTTCTTC
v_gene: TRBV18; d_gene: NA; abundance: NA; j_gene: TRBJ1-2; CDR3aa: CASSPVRFGYGYTF; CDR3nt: TGTGCCAGCTCTCCAGTCCGATTCGGGTATGGCTACACCTTC
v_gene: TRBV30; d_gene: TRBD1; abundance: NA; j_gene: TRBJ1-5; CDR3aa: CAWRGQGGEPQHF; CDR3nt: TGTGCCTGGAGGGGACAGGGTGGGGAGCCCCAGCATTTT
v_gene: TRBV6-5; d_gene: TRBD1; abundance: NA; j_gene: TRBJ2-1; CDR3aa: CASSYLRGKDNEQFF; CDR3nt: TGTGCCAGCAGTTACCTCAGGGGGAAAGACAATGAGCAGTTCTTC
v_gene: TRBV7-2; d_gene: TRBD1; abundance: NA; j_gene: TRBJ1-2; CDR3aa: CASSQGQGRNYGYTF; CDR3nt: TGTGCCAGCAGCCAAGGACAGGGTAGGAACTATGGCTACACCTTC
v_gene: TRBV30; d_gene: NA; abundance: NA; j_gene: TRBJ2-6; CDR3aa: CAWSVLSGANVLTF; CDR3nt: TGTGCCTGGAGTGTACTATCTGGGGCCAACGTCCTGACTTTC
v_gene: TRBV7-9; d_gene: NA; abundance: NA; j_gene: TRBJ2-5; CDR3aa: CASSLYISGQETQYF; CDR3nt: TGTGCCAGCAGCTTATATATCAGCGGCCAAGAGACCCAGTACTTC
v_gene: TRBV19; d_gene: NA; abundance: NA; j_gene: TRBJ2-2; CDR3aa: CASSGGIWSTGELFF; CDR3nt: TGTGCCAGCAGTGGGGGGATATGGAGCACCGGGGAGCTGTTTTTT
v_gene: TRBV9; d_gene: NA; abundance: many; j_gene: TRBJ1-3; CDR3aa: CASSVGGNAVFENTIYF; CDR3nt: TGTGCCAGCAGCGTAGGGGGGAATGCGGTCTTCGAAAACACCATATATTTT
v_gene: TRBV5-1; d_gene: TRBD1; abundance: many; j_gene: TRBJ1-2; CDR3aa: CASRTGASNYGYTF; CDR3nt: TGCGCCAGCAGAACAGGGGCCTCTAACTATGGCTACACCTTC